This T cell receptor beta chain originates from a study of OX40 agonist ivuxolimab in advanced cancers. Study context: All patients had ivuxolimab intravenously every 2 weeks at 0.01 to 10 mg/kg.

The germline V gene encodes CDR1 SGDLS and CDR2 YYNGEE. This CDR3 has 14 amino acids. Trimming shortened V by 4 bases and J by 0 bases, and 11 bases separated the two germline ends. Sequencing was performed with immunoSEQ multiplex PCR; in TCRdb, only in-frame clones are kept and a portion is missing. The sample yields approximately 92,000 clones, approximately 95% seen once. This TCR was sampled from an adult with an advanced solid tumor such as melanoma, head and neck, liver or kidney cancer. The material was CD4+ or CD8+ T cells sorted from blood, obtained in a trial of the OX40 agonist ivuxolimab. The chain employs TRBV9 and TRBJ2-7, with no clear D. CDR3 DNA sequence: TGTGCCAGCAGCAAAGGCGATAGCTCCTACGAGCAGTACTTC. Its protein product is CASSKGDSSYEQYF. Full variable domain (remainder filled in from reference TRBV9 and TRBJ2-7): DSGVTQTPKHLITATGQRVTLRCSPRSGDLSVYWYQQSLDQGLQFLIQYYNGEERAKGNILERFSAQQFPDLHSELNLSSLELGDSALYFCASSKGDSSYEQYFGPGTRLTVT.